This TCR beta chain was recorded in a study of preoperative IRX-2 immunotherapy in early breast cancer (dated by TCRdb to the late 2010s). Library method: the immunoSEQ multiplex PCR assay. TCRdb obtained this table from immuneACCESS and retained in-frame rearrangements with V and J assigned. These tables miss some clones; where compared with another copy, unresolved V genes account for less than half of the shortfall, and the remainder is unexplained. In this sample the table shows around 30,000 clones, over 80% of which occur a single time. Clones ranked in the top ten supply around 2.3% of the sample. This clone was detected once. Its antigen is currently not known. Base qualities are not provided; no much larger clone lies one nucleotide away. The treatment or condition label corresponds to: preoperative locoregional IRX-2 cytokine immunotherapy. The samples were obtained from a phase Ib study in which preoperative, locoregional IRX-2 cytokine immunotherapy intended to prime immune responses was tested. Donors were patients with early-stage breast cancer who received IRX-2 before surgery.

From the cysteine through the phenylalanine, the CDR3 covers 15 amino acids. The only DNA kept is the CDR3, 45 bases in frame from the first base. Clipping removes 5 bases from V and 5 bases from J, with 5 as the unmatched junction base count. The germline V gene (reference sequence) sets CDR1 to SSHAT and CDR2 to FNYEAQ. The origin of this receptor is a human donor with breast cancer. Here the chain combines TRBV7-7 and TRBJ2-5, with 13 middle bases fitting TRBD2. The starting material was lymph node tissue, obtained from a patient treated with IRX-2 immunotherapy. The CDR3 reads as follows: CASSLTSGRVETQYF. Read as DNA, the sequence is TGTGCCAGCAGCCTTACTAGCGGGAGGGTGGAGACCCAGTACTTC.